What follows is one T cell receptor (beta chain) and its context. Its specificity is not known. This table comes from immunoSEQ multiplex PCR, and its TCRdb copy is limited to in-frame clones, with some not included. The table lists fewer than 70,000 clones, roughly 89% of them singletons. These data come from a study of OX40 agonist ivuxolimab in advanced cancers. At the level of the study: Partial responses were achieved by three patients, one with hepatocellular carcinoma and two with cutaneous melanoma.

Enrollment shut out patients with autoimmune disease history or systemic immunosuppression. The CDR3 loop spans 16 amino acids. CDR1 MNHEY and CDR2 SVGAGI come from the germline V gene. The V and J ends lost 0 bases and 10 bases respectively, with 19 bases between them. General observations from the study: Nonresponders included some who also had low normalized T-cell clonal expansion. CD8+ T cells (on average) carried more expanded clones than CD4+ T cells.

V is TRBV6-5 and J is TRBJ2-1, with D tentatively TRBD1 or TRBD2 (7 bases each). The clonotype was recovered from an adult with an advanced solid tumor such as melanoma, head and neck, liver or kidney cancer. The specimen was CD4+ or CD8+ T cells sorted from blood, collected in a trial of the OX40 agonist ivuxolimab. The CDR3 DNA sequence: TGTGCCAGCAGTTACTCGAAAGCAGGGGGGGGTTTCGAGCAGTTCTTC. This translates into CASSYSKAGGGFEQFF.